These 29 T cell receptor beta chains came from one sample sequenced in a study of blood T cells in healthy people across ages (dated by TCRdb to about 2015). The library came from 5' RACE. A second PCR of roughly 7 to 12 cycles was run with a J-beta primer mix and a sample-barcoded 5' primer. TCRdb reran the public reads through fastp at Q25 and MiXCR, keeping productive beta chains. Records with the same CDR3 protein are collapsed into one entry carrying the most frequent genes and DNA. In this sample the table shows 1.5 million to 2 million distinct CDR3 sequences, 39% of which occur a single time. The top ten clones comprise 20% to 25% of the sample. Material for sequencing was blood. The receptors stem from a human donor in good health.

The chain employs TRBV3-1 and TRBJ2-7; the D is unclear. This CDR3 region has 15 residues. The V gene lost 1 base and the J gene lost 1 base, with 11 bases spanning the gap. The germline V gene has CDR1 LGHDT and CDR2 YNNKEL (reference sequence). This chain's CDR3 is CASSQAQPSSYEQYF. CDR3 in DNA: TGTGCCAGCAGCCAAGCCCAGCCTTCATCCTACGAGCAGTACTTC.

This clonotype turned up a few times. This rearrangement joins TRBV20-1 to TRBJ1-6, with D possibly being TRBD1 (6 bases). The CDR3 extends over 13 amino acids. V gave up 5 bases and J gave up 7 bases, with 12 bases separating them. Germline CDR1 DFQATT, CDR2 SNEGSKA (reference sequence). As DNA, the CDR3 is TGCAGTGCTTACGGACAGACCAATTCACCCCTCCACTTT. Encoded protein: CSAYGQTNSPLHF.

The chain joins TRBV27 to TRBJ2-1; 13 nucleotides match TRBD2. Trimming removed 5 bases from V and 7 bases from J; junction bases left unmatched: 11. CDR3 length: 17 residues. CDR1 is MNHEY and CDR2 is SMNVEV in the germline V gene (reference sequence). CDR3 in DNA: TGTGCCAGCAGTCTTATACTAGCGGGGGGGTTTTTGAATGAGCAGTTCTTC. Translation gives CASSLILAGGFLNEQFF.

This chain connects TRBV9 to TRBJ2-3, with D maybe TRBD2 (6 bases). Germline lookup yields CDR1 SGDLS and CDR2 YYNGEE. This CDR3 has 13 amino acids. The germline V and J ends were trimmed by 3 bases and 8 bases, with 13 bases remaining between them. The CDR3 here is CASSGSAEGTQYF. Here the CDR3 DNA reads TGTGCCAGCAGCGGGTCCGCGGAGGGTACGCAGTATTTT.

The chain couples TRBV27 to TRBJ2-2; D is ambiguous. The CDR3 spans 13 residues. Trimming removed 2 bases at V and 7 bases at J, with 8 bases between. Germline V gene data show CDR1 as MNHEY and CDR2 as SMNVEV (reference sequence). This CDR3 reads CASSLDRNGELFF. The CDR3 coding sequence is TGTGCCAGCAGTTTAGACCGGAACGGGGAGCTGTTTTTT.

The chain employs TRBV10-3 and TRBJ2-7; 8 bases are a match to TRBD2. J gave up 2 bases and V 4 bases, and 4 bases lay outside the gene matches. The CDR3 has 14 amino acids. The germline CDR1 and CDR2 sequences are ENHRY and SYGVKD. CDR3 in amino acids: CAISAPGLAYEQYF. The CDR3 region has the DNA TGTGCCATCAGTGCCCCGGGACTAGCCTACGAGCAGTACTTC.

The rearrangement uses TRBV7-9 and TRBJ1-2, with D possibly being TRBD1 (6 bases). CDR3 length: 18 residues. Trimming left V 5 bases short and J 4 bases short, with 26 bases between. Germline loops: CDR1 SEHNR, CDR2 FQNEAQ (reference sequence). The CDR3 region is CASSPREGHGNNLYGYTF. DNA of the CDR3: TGTGCCAGCAGCCCTAGGGAGGGACATGGAAATAACCTCTATGGCTACACCTTC.

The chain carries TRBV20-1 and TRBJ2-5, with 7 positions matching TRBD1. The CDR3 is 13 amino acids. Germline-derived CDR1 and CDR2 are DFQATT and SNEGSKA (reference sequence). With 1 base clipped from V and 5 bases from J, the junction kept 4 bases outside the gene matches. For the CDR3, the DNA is TGCAGTGCTAGAGGACAGGGTTGGGAGACCCAGTACTTC. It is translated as CSARGQGWETQYF.

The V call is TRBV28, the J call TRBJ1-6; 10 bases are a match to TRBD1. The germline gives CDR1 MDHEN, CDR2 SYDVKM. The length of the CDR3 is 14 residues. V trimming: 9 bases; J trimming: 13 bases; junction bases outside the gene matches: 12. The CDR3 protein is CASREGQGGTPLHF. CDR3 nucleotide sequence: TGTGCCAGTAGGGAAGGACAGGGGGGTACGCCCCTCCACTTT. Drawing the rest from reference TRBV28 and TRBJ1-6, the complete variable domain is DVKVTQSSRYLVKRTGEKVFLECVQDMDHENMFWYRQDPGLGLRLIYFSYDVKMKEKGDIPEGYSVSREKKERFSLILESASTNQTSMYLCASREGQGGTPLHFGNGTRLTVT.

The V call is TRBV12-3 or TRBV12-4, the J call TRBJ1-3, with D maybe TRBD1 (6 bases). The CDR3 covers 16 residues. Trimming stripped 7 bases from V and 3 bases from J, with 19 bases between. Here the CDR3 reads CASNPVGGSGGNTIYF. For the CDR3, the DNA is TGTGCCAGCAACCCCGTAGGGGGGTCCGGTGGAAACACCATATATTTT.

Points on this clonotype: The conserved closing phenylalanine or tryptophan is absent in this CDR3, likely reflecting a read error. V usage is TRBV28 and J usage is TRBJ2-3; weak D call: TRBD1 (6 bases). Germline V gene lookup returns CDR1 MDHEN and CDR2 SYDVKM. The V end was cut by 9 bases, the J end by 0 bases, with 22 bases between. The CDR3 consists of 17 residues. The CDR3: CASHWAGDTSSTDTQYY. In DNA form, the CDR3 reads TGTGCCAGTCATTGGGCAGGGGACACTTCTAGCACAGATACGCAGTATTAT.

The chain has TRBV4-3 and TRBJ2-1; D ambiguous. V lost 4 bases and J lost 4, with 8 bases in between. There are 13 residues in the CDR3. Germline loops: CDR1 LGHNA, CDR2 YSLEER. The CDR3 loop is CASSPEIYNEQFF. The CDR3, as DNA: TGCGCCAGCAGCCCAGAGATTTACAATGAGCAGTTCTTC.

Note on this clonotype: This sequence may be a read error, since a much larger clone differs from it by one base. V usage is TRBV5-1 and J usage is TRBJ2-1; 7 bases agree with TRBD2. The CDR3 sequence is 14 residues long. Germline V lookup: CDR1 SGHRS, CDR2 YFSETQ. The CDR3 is CASSRGLDYSEQFF. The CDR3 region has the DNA TGCGCCAGCAGCCGTGGACTAGACTACAGTGAGCAGTTCTTC.

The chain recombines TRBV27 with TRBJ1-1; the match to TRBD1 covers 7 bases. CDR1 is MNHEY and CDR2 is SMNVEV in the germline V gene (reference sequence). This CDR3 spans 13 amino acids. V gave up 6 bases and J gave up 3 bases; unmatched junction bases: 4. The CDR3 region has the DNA TGTGCCAGCAGAGTAGGGGGCTACACTGAAGCTTTCTTT. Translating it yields CASRVGGYTEAFF.

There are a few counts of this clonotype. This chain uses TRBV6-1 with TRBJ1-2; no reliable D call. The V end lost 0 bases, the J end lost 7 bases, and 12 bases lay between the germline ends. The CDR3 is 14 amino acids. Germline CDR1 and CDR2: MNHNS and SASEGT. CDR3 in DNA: TGTGCCAGCAGTGAAGCGCAACTGGAGGGTGGCTACACCTTC. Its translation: CASSEAQLEGGYTF.

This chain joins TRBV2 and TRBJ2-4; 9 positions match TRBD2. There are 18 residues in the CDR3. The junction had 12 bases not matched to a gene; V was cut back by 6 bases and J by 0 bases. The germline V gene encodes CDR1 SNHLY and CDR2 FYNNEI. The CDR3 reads CASSPILAGRLAKNIQYF. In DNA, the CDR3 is TGTGCCAGCAGCCCCATCCTAGCGGGGAGATTAGCCAAAAACATTCAGTACTTC.

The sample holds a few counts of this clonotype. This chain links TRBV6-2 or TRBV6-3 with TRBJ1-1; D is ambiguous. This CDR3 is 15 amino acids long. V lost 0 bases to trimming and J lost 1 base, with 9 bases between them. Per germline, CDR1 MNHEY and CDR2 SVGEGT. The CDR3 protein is CASSYSFEENTEAFF. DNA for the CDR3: TGTGCCAGCAGTTACTCGTTTGAGGAGAACACTGAAGCTTTCTTT.

The CDR3 DNA sequence: TGCGCCAGCAGCTTGGGAAAGGAGTACGAGACCCAGTACTTC. Protein: CASSLGKEYETQYF. This chain connects TRBV5-1 to TRBJ2-5; D not certain. The ends were cut back, 0 bases at V and 5 bases at J, with 11 bases in the middle. The CDR3 spans 14 residues. Germline CDR1 SGHRS, CDR2 YFSETQ.

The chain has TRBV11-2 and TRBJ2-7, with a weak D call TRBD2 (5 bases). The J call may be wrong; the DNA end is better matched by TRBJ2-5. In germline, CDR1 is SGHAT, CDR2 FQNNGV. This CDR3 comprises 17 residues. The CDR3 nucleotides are TGTGCCAGCAGCTCTACCTATACTACGGGGATTAGGGAGACCCAGTACTTC. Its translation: CASSSTYTTGIRETQYF.

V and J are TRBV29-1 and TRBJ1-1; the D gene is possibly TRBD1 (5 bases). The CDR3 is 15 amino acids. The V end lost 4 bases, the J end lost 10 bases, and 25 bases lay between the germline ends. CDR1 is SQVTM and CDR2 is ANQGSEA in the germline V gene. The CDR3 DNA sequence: TGCAGCGTTGTTGCGGCAGCGGATCCCCAGGGCTCAGCTTTCTTT. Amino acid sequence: CSVVAAADPQGSAFF. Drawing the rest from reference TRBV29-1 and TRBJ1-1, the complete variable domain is SAVISQKPSRDICQRGTSLTIQCQVDSQVTMMFWYRQQPGQSLTLIATANQGSEATYESGFVIDKFPISRPNLTFSTLTVSNMSPEDSSIYLCSVVAAADPQGSAFFGQGTRLTVV.

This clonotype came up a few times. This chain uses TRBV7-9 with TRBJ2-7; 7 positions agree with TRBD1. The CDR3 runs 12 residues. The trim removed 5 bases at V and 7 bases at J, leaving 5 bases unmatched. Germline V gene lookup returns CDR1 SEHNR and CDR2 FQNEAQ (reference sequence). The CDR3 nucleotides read TGTGCCAGCAGCACGACAGGGCGTGAGCAGTACTTC. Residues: CASSTTGREQYF.

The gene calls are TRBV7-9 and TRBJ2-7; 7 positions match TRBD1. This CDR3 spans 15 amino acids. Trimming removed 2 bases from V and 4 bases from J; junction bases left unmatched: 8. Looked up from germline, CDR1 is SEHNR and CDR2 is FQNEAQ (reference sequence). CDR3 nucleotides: TGTGCCAGCAGCTTATACAGGGGATCGTCTTACGAGCAGTACTTC. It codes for CASSLYRGSSYEQYF.

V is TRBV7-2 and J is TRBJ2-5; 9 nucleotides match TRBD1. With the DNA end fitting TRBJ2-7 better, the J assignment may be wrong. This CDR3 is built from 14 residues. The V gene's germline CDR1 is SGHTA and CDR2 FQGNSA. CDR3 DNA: TGTGCCAGCAGCTTAATACAGGGGGCCCACGAGCAGTACTTC. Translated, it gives CASSLIQGAHEQYF.

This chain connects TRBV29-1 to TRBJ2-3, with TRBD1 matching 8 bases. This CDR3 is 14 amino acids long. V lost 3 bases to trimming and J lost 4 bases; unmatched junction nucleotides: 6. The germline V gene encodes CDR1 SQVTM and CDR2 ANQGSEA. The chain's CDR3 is CSVDRGQWADTQYF. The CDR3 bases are TGCAGCGTTGACAGGGGGCAGTGGGCAGATACGCAGTATTTT.

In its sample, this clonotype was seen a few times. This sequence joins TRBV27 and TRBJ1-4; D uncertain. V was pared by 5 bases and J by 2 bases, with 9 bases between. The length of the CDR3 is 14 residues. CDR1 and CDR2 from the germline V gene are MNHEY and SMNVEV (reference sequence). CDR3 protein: CASSLGNTNEKLFF. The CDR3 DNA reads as TGTGCCAGCAGTCTAGGGAACACTAATGAAAAACTGTTTTTT. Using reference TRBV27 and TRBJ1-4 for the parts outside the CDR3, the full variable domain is EAQVTQNPRYLITVTGKKLTVTCSQNMNHEYMSWYRQDPGLGLRQIYYSMNVEVTDKGDVPEGYKVSRKEKRNFPLILESPSPNQTSLYFCASSLGNTNEKLFFGSGTQLSVL.

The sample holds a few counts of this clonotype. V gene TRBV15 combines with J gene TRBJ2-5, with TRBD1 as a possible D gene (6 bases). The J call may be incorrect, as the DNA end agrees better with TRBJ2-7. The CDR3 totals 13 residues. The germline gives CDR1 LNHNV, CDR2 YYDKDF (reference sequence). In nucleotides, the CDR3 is TGTGCCACCAGCAGGGGGGCTTCGGACGAGCAGTACTTC. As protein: CATSRGASDEQYF.

CDR3 bases: TGTGCCAGCAGTTCTCCGGAGGCAGGCGTTATCCCTAACTATGGCTACACCTTC. It codes for CASSSPEAGVIPNYGYTF. The chain combines TRBV12-3 or TRBV12-4 with TRBJ1-2, with unresolved D. With 4 bases removed from V and 0 bases from J, the gap between germline ends came to 21 bases. The CDR3 is 18 amino acids.

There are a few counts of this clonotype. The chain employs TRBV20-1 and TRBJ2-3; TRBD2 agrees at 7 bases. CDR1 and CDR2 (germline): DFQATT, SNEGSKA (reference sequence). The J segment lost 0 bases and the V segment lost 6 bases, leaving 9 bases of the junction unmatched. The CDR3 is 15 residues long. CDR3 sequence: CSAPSDSGSTDTQYF. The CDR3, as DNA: TGCAGTGCCCCTAGTGATAGCGGGAGCACAGATACGCAGTATTTT.

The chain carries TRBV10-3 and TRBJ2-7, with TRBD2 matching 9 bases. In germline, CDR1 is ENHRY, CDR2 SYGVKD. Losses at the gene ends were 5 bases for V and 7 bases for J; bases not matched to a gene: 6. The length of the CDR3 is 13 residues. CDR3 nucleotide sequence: TGTGCCATCAGTCCAGCGGGGGGTAGGGAGCAGTACTTC. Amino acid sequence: CAISPAGGREQYF.